These T cell receptor beta chains were read from a single sample in a study of OX40 agonist ivuxolimab in advanced cancers. Generated by immunoSEQ multiplex PCR, the TCRdb table keeps only in-frame clones and is missing some. The table includes 15,000 to 20,000 clones, 83% detected once. Sequenced here: CD4+ or CD8+ T cells sorted from blood, sampled in a trial of the OX40 agonist ivuxolimab. The receptors stem from an adult with an advanced solid tumor such as melanoma, head and neck, liver or kidney cancer. Each CDR3 is given with its conserved first and last residue. The D gene is left open where the match is weak. Clone sizes are given selectively: once, few, many, or a class where the clone is expanded.

CDR3 protein: CASSLNAGGITGELFF; CDR3 DNA: TGTGCCAGCAGTTTAAACGCGGGAGGAATTACCGGGGAGCTGTTTTTT; clone size: -; J gene: TRBJ2-2; D gene: TRBD2; V gene: TRBV27
CDR3 protein: CSVPRDRGRQETQYF; CDR3 DNA: TGCAGCGTACCACGGGACAGGGGGCGTCAAGAGACCCAGTACTTC; clone size: -; J gene: TRBJ2-5; D gene: TRBD1; V gene: TRBV29-1
CDR3 protein: CASSVVRGHGELFF; CDR3 DNA: TGTGCCAGCAGCGTAGTGAGGGGGCACGGGGAGCTGTTTTTT; clone size: -; J gene: TRBJ2-2; D gene: TRBD1; V gene: TRBV9
CDR3 protein: CASSLVGSGSPAYNEQFF; CDR3 DNA: TGTGCCAGCAGCTTAGTTGGTAGCGGGAGTCCGGCCTACAATGAGCAGTTCTTC; clone size: -; J gene: TRBJ2-1; D gene: TRBD2; V gene: TRBV11-2
CDR3 protein: CASSFITSGAETQYF; CDR3 DNA: TGTGCCAGCAGCTTTATCACTAGCGGGGCTGAGACCCAGTACTTC; clone size: -; J gene: TRBJ2-5; D gene: TRBD2; V gene: TRBV7-2
CDR3 protein: CASSVRTLLIANTGELFF; CDR3 DNA: TGCGCCAGCAGTGTACGGACTCTTCTAATCGCGAACACCGGGGAGCTGTTTTTT; clone size: -; J gene: TRBJ2-2; D gene: -; V gene: TRBV10-1
CDR3 protein: CASSVGTSFHTQYF; CDR3 DNA: TGTGCCAGCAGTGTAGGGACTAGCTTCCATACGCAGTATTTT; clone size: -; J gene: TRBJ2-3; D gene: TRBD2; V gene: TRBV6-5
CDR3 protein: CSATPGTTQFF; CDR3 DNA: TGCAGTGCAACGCCCGGGACAACCCAGTTCTTC; clone size: -; J gene: TRBJ2-1; D gene: -; V gene: TRBV20-1
CDR3 protein: CASSLGGISYEQYF; CDR3 DNA: TGCGCCAGCAGCTTGGGGGGGATCTCCTACGAGCAGTACTTC; clone size: -; J gene: TRBJ2-7; D gene: -; V gene: TRBV5-1
CDR3 protein: CASSLGAGVVNEQFF; CDR3 DNA: TGTGCCAGCAGCTTGGGGGCGGGAGTGGTCAATGAGCAGTTCTTC; clone size: -; J gene: TRBJ2-1; D gene: TRBD2; V gene: TRBV5-8
CDR3 protein: CASSQGLSGSYEQYF; CDR3 DNA: TGCGCCAGCAGCCAGGGACTGTCCGGATCCTACGAGCAGTACTTC; clone size: -; J gene: TRBJ2-7; D gene: -; V gene: TRBV5-1
CDR3 protein: CASKTGAKGELFF; CDR3 DNA: TGTGCCAGCAAAACCGGGGCAAAAGGGGAGCTGTTTTTT; clone size: -; J gene: TRBJ2-2; D gene: -; V gene: TRBV2
CDR3 protein: CASSASGQGYGYTF; CDR3 DNA: TGTGCCAGCAGCGCCAGCGGGCAAGGGTATGGCTACACCTTC; clone size: -; J gene: TRBJ1-2; D gene: -; V gene: TRBV2
CDR3 protein: CSVDPFQETQYF; CDR3 DNA: TGCAGCGTTGATCCCTTCCAAGAGACCCAGTACTTC; clone size: -; J gene: TRBJ2-5; D gene: -; V gene: TRBV29-1
CDR3 protein: CASSRTGQYNSPLHF; CDR3 DNA: TGCGCCAGCTCCCGGACGGGACAGTATAATTCACCCCTCCACTTT; clone size: -; J gene: TRBJ1-6; D gene: TRBD1; V gene: TRBV5-1
CDR3 protein: CASSKPGQGINTEAFF; CDR3 DNA: TGTGCCAGCAGTAAACCGGGACAGGGGATAAACACTGAAGCTTTCTTT; clone size: once; J gene: TRBJ1-1; D gene: TRBD1; V gene: TRBV6-6
CDR3 protein: CASSPDRGAGGELFF; CDR3 DNA: TGTGCTAGCAGCCCCGACAGGGGTGCTGGCGGGGAGCTGTTTTTT; clone size: -; J gene: TRBJ2-2; D gene: TRBD1; V gene: TRBV7-7
CDR3 protein: CAIRHRDVSNTEAFF; CDR3 DNA: TGTGCCATCAGGCACAGGGACGTTTCAAACACTGAAGCTTTCTTT; clone size: once; J gene: TRBJ1-1; D gene: -; V gene: TRBV10-3
CDR3 protein: CASYPGSAGTGELFF; CDR3 DNA: TGTGCCAGCTACCCAGGGAGCGCTGGAACCGGGGAGCTGTTTTTT; clone size: -; J gene: TRBJ2-2; D gene: -; V gene: TRBV18
CDR3 protein: CASSLTGTGRVEQYF; CDR3 DNA: TGCGCCAGCAGCTTGACCGGGACAGGGAGGGTCGAGCAGTACTTC; clone size: few; J gene: TRBJ2-7; D gene: TRBD1; V gene: TRBV5-1
CDR3 protein: CASRTLAGGRREQYF; CDR3 DNA: TGTGCCAGCCGCACTCTAGCGGGAGGGCGGCGCGAGCAGTACTTC; clone size: -; J gene: TRBJ2-7; D gene: TRBD2; V gene: TRBV28
CDR3 protein: CASSFSTGATEAFF; CDR3 DNA: TGTGCCAGCAGCTTCTCGACAGGGGCCACTGAAGCTTTCTTT; clone size: -; J gene: TRBJ1-1; D gene: TRBD1; V gene: TRBV7-2
CDR3 protein: CASSLMYRGETQYF; CDR3 DNA: TGTGCCAGCAGCTTAATGTATCGAGGGGAGACCCAGTACTTC; clone size: -; J gene: TRBJ2-5; D gene: -; V gene: TRBV7-2
CDR3 protein: CASSGVRELFF; CDR3 DNA: TGTGCCAGCTCAGGGGTCCGGGAGCTGTTTTTT; clone size: -; J gene: TRBJ2-2; D gene: -; V gene: TRBV18
CDR3 protein: CASSLAGGGGLNEQFF; CDR3 DNA: TGCGCCAGCAGCTTGGCGGGAGGGGGAGGTCTCAATGAGCAGTTCTTC; clone size: -; J gene: TRBJ2-1; D gene: TRBD2; V gene: TRBV5-1
CDR3 protein: CASSLARGADGYTF; CDR3 DNA: TGCGCCAGCAGCTTGGCCAGGGGAGCGGATGGCTACACCTTC; clone size: medium-sized; J gene: TRBJ1-2; D gene: -; V gene: TRBV5-1
CDR3 protein: CASSASGRARNTQYF; CDR3 DNA: TGTGCCAGCAGCGCGTCCGGGAGGGCCCGGAATACGCAGTATTTT; clone size: once; J gene: TRBJ2-3; D gene: TRBD2; V gene: TRBV5-6
CDR3 protein: CASSFLISGQEQFF; CDR3 DNA: TGCGCCAGCAGCTTCCTAATATCAGGGCAGGAGCAGTTCTTC; clone size: medium-sized; J gene: TRBJ2-1; D gene: -; V gene: TRBV5-1
CDR3 protein: CAISEANTGELFF; CDR3 DNA: TGTGCCATCAGTGAGGCAAACACCGGGGAGCTGTTTTTT; clone size: -; J gene: TRBJ2-2; D gene: -; V gene: TRBV10-3
CDR3 protein: CASTQGRGGDTQYF; CDR3 DNA: TGTGCCAGCACTCAGGGGAGGGGCGGAGATACGCAGTATTTT; clone size: -; J gene: TRBJ2-3; D gene: -; V gene: TRBV6-5
CDR3 protein: CASSGSLSGRNEQFF; CDR3 DNA: TGTGCCAGCAGTGGGTCCCTATCAGGAAGAAATGAGCAGTTCTTC; clone size: -; J gene: TRBJ2-1; D gene: -; V gene: TRBV2
CDR3 protein: CASSSPRDRASGTEAFF; CDR3 DNA: TGTGCCAGCAGCTCGCCTCGGGACAGAGCTTCGGGCACTGAAGCTTTCTTT; clone size: -; J gene: TRBJ1-1; D gene: TRBD1; V gene: TRBV5-4
CDR3 protein: CASRWTGGNEKLFF; CDR3 DNA: TGCGCCAGTCGATGGACAGGAGGCAATGAAAAACTGTTTTTT; clone size: -; J gene: TRBJ1-4; D gene: TRBD1; V gene: TRBV23-1
CDR3 protein: CASSARGASGNTIYF; CDR3 DNA: TGTGCCAGCAGCGCGCGAGGGGCCTCTGGAAACACCATATATTTT; clone size: few; J gene: TRBJ1-3; D gene: -; V gene: TRBV9
CDR3 protein: CASSQFQLLNITTNEKLFF; CDR3 DNA: TGCGCCAGCAGCCAATTCCAGCTCTTGAATATTACAACTAATGAAAAACTGTTTTTT; clone size: -; J gene: TRBJ1-4; D gene: -; V gene: TRBV4-1
CDR3 protein: CASSQEGGGIADTQYF; CDR3 DNA: TGCGCCAGCAGCCAAGAGGGGGGAGGAATCGCAGATACGCAGTATTTT; clone size: -; J gene: TRBJ2-3; D gene: -; V gene: TRBV5-1
CDR3 protein: CAWSEKQGAKSNTEAFF; CDR3 DNA: TGTGCCTGGAGTGAAAAACAGGGGGCTAAATCGAACACTGAAGCTTTCTTT; clone size: -; J gene: TRBJ1-1; D gene: TRBD1; V gene: TRBV30
CDR3 protein: CASSFYRGPISYEQYF; CDR3 DNA: TGTGCCAGCAGCTTCTACAGGGGACCGATCTCCTACGAGCAGTACTTC; clone size: -; J gene: TRBJ2-7; D gene: TRBD1; V gene: TRBV5-4
CDR3 protein: CASSQNRGREQYF; CDR3 DNA: TGCGCCAGCAGCCAAAACAGGGGTCGAGAGCAGTACTTC; clone size: once; J gene: TRBJ2-7; D gene: TRBD1; V gene: TRBV4-1
CDR3 protein: CASSYSGSGWETQYF; CDR3 DNA: TGTGCCAGCAGTTACTCGGGGTCAGGGTGGGAGACCCAGTACTTC; clone size: -; J gene: TRBJ2-5; D gene: -; V gene: TRBV6-5
CDR3 protein: CASSPRQGRAYEQYF; CDR3 DNA: TGTGCCAGCAGCCCCCGACAGGGGCGTGCCTACGAGCAGTACTTC; clone size: -; J gene: TRBJ2-7; D gene: TRBD1; V gene: TRBV28
CDR3 protein: CASSPNEETQYF; CDR3 DNA: TGCGCCAGCAGCCCTAATGAGGAGACCCAGTACTTC; clone size: -; J gene: TRBJ2-5; D gene: -; V gene: TRBV5-1
CDR3 protein: CASSLGQGARYGYTF; CDR3 DNA: TGCGCCAGCAGCTTAGGTCAGGGGGCAAGGTATGGCTACACCTTC; clone size: -; J gene: TRBJ1-2; D gene: TRBD1; V gene: TRBV5-1
CDR3 protein: CASSLRQEGEQYF; CDR3 DNA: TGTGCCAGCTCACTCCGACAGGAGGGGGAGCAGTACTTC; clone size: -; J gene: TRBJ2-7; D gene: -; V gene: TRBV18
CDR3 protein: CASSPPGLAVKQYF; CDR3 DNA: TGTGCCAGCAGCCCCCCGGGACTAGCGGTAAAGCAGTACTTC; clone size: -; J gene: TRBJ2-7; D gene: TRBD2; V gene: TRBV5-4
CDR3 protein: CASSLGPVWEQYF; CDR3 DNA: TGTGCCAGCAGTTTGGGTCCTGTCTGGGAGCAGTACTTC; clone size: -; J gene: TRBJ2-7; D gene: -; V gene: TRBV28
CDR3 protein: CASRRPGGNEQFF; CDR3 DNA: TGTGCAAGTCGCCGACCGGGGGGCAATGAGCAGTTCTTC; clone size: -; J gene: TRBJ2-1; D gene: -; V gene: TRBV12-2
CDR3 protein: CSVERDRGSYGYTF; CDR3 DNA: TGCAGCGTTGAAAGGGACAGGGGATCCTATGGCTACACCTTC; clone size: -; J gene: TRBJ1-2; D gene: TRBD1; V gene: TRBV29-1
CDR3 protein: CASRGVGVNTGELFF; CDR3 DNA: TGTGCCAGCAGAGGGGTGGGGGTGAACACCGGGGAGCTGTTTTTT; clone size: -; J gene: TRBJ2-2; D gene: -; V gene: TRBV14
CDR3 protein: CASSLTSGVYEQYF; CDR3 DNA: TGCGCCAGCAGCTTGACTAGCGGGGTCTACGAGCAGTACTTC; clone size: once; J gene: TRBJ2-7; D gene: TRBD2; V gene: TRBV5-1
CDR3 protein: CASSLYQETQYF; CDR3 DNA: TGTGCCAGCAGCTTATACCAAGAGACCCAGTACTTC; clone size: -; J gene: TRBJ2-5; D gene: -; V gene: TRBV7-2
CDR3 protein: CASRGGLNEKLFF; CDR3 DNA: TGTGCCAGCCGCGGGGGCTTGAATGAAAAACTGTTTTTT; clone size: -; J gene: TRBJ1-4; D gene: -; V gene: TRBV28
CDR3 protein: CASSKPGQLYEQYF; CDR3 DNA: TGTGCCAGCAGTAAACCGGGACAGCTCTACGAGCAGTACTTC; clone size: once; J gene: TRBJ2-7; D gene: TRBD1; V gene: TRBV25-1